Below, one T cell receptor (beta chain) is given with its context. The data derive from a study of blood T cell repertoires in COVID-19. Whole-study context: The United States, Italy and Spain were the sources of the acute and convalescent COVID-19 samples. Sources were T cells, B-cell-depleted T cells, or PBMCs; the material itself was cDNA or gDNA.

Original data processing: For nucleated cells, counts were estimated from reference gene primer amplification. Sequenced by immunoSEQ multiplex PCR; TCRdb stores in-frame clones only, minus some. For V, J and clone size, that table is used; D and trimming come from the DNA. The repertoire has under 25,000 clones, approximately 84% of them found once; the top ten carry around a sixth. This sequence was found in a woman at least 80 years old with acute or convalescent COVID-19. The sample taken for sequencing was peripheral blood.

Here the CDR3 DNA reads TGCGCCAGCAGCTTGGGGACTAAGGCCGGGCAGTACTTC. Protein product: CASSLGTKAGQYF. The genes are TRBV5-1 and TRBJ2-7, with TRBD2 as a possible D gene (6 bases). The V gene lost 0 bases and the J gene lost 9 bases, with 13 bases spanning the gap. Germline values: CDR1 SGHRS, CDR2 YFSETQ. CDR3 length: 13 amino acids. Full variable domain (missing parts from reference TRBV5-1 and TRBJ2-7): KAGVTQTPRYLIKTRGQQVTLSCSPISGHRSVSWYQQTPGQGLQFLFEYFSETQRNKGNFPGRFSGRQFSNSRSEMNVSTLELGDSALYLCASSLGTKAGQYFGPGTRLTVT.